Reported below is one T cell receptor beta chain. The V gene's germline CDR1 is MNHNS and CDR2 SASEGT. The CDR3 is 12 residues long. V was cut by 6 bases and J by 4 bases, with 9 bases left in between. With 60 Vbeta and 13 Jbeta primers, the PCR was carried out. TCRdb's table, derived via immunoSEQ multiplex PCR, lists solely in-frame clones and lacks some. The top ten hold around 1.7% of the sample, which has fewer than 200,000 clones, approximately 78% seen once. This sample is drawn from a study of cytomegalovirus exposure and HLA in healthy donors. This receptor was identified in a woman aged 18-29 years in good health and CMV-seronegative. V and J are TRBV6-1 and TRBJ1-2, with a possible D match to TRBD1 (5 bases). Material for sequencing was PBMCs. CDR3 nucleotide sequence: TGTGCCAGCAGCCCAGGGATCTATGGCTACACCTTC. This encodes CASSPGIYGYTF.